This T cell receptor beta chain was identified in a study of breast tumors, draining lymph nodes, adjacent tissues. TCRdb independently ran MiXCR on the multiplex PCR reads; one entry per CDR3 protein. The sample lists about 170,000 distinct CDR3 sequences; 25% to 40% were seen once. Samples came from axillary lymph nodes draining the breast cancer. The CDR3 is made up of 17 amino acids. Trimming took 6 bases from V and 3 from J; bases not matched to a gene: 13. The germline V gene has CDR1 MGHDK and CDR2 SYGVNS. This clonotype was observed many times. The source is a female donor with breast cancer. Some clones in this sample may be carry-over from other donors' samples. The sample consisted of axillary lymph node tissue. This rearrangement joins TRBV25-1 to TRBJ1-3; the match to TRBD1 covers 8 bases. Here the CDR3 reads CASRRSGRGQGGNTIYF. DNA of the CDR3: TGTGCCAGCAGACGGTCGGGCAGGGGGCAAGGTGGAAACACCATATATTTT.